The text below deals with one T cell receptor beta chain. Trimming removed 2 bases from V and 6 bases from J; junction bases left unmatched: 5. This CDR3 spans 14 amino acids. Germline CDR1 is SGHKS and CDR2 is YYEKEE (reference sequence). This sample was taken from a study of blood T cell repertoires in COVID-19. Across the whole study: Donors in the United States, Italy and Spain gave samples during acute or convalescent COVID-19. PBMCs, B-cell-depleted T cells, or T cells provided the cDNA or gDNA that made up the material.

Under the authors' procedure: Reference gene primer amplification gave nucleated cell count estimates. The assay was immunoSEQ multiplex PCR, and TCRdb's table has in-frame clones only and misses some. That table is the source of V, J and clone size, and D and trimming were worked out from the DNA. The sample carries some 190,000 clones, about 90% recorded once. Sequenced input: peripheral blood. This sequence joins TRBV5-5 and TRBJ2-1; 7 nucleotides agree with TRBD1. This receptor was taken from a man between 18 and 29 years old with active or convalescent COVID-19. The CDR3 DNA sequence: TGTGCCAGCAGCTTCGGCAACAGGGGCAATGAGCAGTTCTTC. Translation: CASSFGNRGNEQFF.